This note documents a single T cell receptor (beta chain) sequence. Per germline, CDR1 WNHNN and CDR2 SYGVQD (reference sequence). V dropped 8 bases and J dropped 4 bases, with 21 bases sitting between them. This CDR3 comprises 15 residues. The sequenced template was cDNA made from the entire isolated RNA. TCRdb's table, derived via immunoSEQ multiplex PCR, lists solely in-frame clones and lacks some. There are about 250,000 clones in the sample; 13% to 15% occur only once, and around 0.025% lies in the top ten. The sample originates from a study of beta chain features in type 1 diabetes. This chain connects TRBV10-1 to TRBJ2-7; no firm D call. Sequencing was carried out using naive CD4+ T cells from blood. The TCR was taken from a woman aged 40 to 50 in good health. This CDR3 is CASEIPRHAKYEQYF. In DNA form, the CDR3 reads TGCGCCAGCGAAATCCCGAGACATGCAAAATACGAGCAGTACTTC.